These 18 T cell receptor beta chains were all obtained from the same sample, sequenced in a study of Ad26.COV2.S vaccination and SARS-CoV-2 variants. Clones were sequenced by immunoSEQ multiplex PCR, and TCRdb holds only the in-frame ones, with some missing. The sample records 400,000 to 500,000 clones, roughly 89% being singletons. This sample's treatment: around 19 received Ad26.COV2.S at low or high dose, single or two shots; 5 received placebo; per-sample allocation not given. Vaccine and placebo recipients were sampled on day 63 after the first injection. Sequencing used peripheral blood, obtained in a trial of Ad26.COV2.S vaccine versus placebo. The receptor source for this set is a person aged 18-65 years who received the Ad26.COV2.S COVID-19 vaccine or a placebo.

This chain joins TRBV18 and TRBJ2-5; D gene ambiguous. Germline assignment: CDR1 KGHSH and CDR2 LQKENI. The CDR3 sequence is 14 residues long. Between the trimmed V and J ends, which lost 0 bases and 2 bases, there was a span of 7 bases. In DNA, the CDR3 is TGTGCCAGCTCACCACCCGGTTATCAAGAGACCCAGTACTTC. Translating gives CASSPPGYQETQYF.

This clone was observed once. The genes are TRBV25-1 and TRBJ2-3, with a weak D call TRBD2 (6 bases). The CDR3 totals 14 residues. Trimming pared 1 base from V and 4 bases from J, leaving 9 bases between. Germline V gene data show CDR1 as MGHDK and CDR2 as SYGVNS. The DNA for the CDR3 is TGTGCCAGCAGTGAATCTGCTAGCGCAGATACGCAGTATTTT. It specifies CASSESASADTQYF.

The chain links TRBV19 to TRBJ1-6, with D tentatively TRBD1 (5 bases). The V end lost 5 bases, the J end lost 7 bases, and 12 bases lay between the germline ends. Germline CDR1 and CDR2: LNHDA and SQIVND (reference sequence). This CDR3 contains 14 residues. CDR3 nucleotides: TGTGCCAGTAGTGCGACAGCTATGAATTCACCCCTCCACTTT. Translating gives CASSATAMNSPLHF.

This clone showed up just once. V is TRBV5-4 and J is TRBJ1-5; tentatively, D is TRBD1 (6 bases). Germline CDR1 SGHNT, CDR2 YYREEE (reference sequence). V shed 3 bases and J shed 4 bases, with 11 bases lying between them. The CDR3 extends over 14 amino acids. The CDR3, as DNA: TGTGCCAGCAGCTCCTGGGGGGCTAATCAGCCCCAGCATTTT. This translates into CASSSWGANQPQHF.

The genes are TRBV27 and TRBJ2-5, with D tentatively TRBD2 (6 bases). The V end lost 5 bases, the J end lost 9 bases, and 19 bases lay between the germline ends. CDR3 size: 14 residues. CDR1 MNHEY and CDR2 SMNVEV come from the germline V gene (reference sequence). CDR3 sequence: CASSPWGGAEAQYF. The CDR3 region has the DNA TGTGCCAGCAGTCCTTGGGGAGGTGCTGAGGCCCAGTACTTC.

For the CDR3, the DNA is TGTGCCAGCAGCGTAGGACTAGCGGGAGGACGGGGCACAGATACGCAGTATTTT. Translated: CASSVGLAGGRGTDTQYF. V is TRBV9 and J is TRBJ2-3; 13 bases map to TRBD2. With 0 bases clipped from V and 1 base from J, the junction kept 5 bases outside the gene matches. CDR3 length: 18 amino acids. Per the germline V gene, CDR1 is SGDLS and CDR2 is YYNGEE.

This sequence joins TRBV27 and TRBJ2-2; a possible D gene is TRBD2 (7 bases). CDR3 length equals 12 residues. V lost 6 bases, J lost 13 bases, and 15 bases lay in between. CDR1 is MNHEY, CDR2 SMNVEV, per germline (reference sequence). CDR3 sequence: CASSNTGRGLFF. The CDR3 DNA follows: TGTGCCAGCAGCAACACAGGGAGGGGGCTGTTTTTT.

Comments on this clone: Other nucleotide sequences from this sample produce the same CDR3. This chain links TRBV7-2 with TRBJ1-1, with D possibly matching TRBD1 (5 bases). CDR3 length equals 13 residues. Trimming pared 5 bases from V and 4 bases from J, leaving 11 bases between. Germline lookup yields CDR1 SGHTA and CDR2 FQGNSA. The CDR3 reads CASSLRGGTEAFF. In nucleotides, the CDR3 is TGTGCCAGCAGCCTACGGGGGGGCACTGAAGCTTTCTTT.

The CDR3 DNA reads as TGTGCCAGCAAGGGGCCGGGTCAGGGTTTAGGAGAGCAGTACTTC. It specifies CASKGPGQGLGEQYF. The chain carries TRBV3-1 (or the pseudogene TRBV3-2) and TRBJ2-7; perhaps TRBD1 as D (5 bases). V shed 7 bases and J shed 7 bases, with 23 bases lying between them. The CDR3 runs to 15 residues. From germline, CDR1 is LGHDT and CDR2 YNNKEL (reference sequence).

This chain links TRBV4-3 with TRBJ2-1; D unresolved. The germline V and J ends were trimmed by 0 bases and 6 bases, with 12 bases remaining between them. Germline-derived CDR1 and CDR2 are LGHNA and YSLEER. CDR3 length: 15 residues. The CDR3 protein is CASSQEPSTSNEQFF. As DNA, the CDR3 is TGCGCCAGCAGCCAAGAACCTAGTACCTCCAATGAGCAGTTCTTC.

V and J are TRBV7-2 and TRBJ2-5; the match to TRBD2 covers 11 bases. V shed 1 base and J 5 bases; nucleotides not matched to a gene: 12. Germline-derived CDR1 and CDR2 are SGHTA and FQGNSA. This CDR3 region has 18 residues. This chain's CDR3 is CASSLELLSGRAVETQYF. CDR3 bases: TGTGCCAGCAGCTTAGAACTCCTTAGCGGGAGGGCCGTCGAGACCCAGTACTTC.

J is TRBJ2-3 and V is TRBV5-1; TRBD2 agrees at 7 bases. The length of the CDR3 is 16 residues. V gave up 0 bases and J gave up 2 bases; unmatched junction bases: 6. Germline V gives CDR1 SGHRS, CDR2 YFSETQ. CDR3 sequence (DNA): TGCGCCAGCAGCTTGGCTCTAGCGGAGGACACAGATACGCAGTATTTT. Amino acid sequence: CASSLALAEDTDTQYF.

This chain joins TRBV15 and TRBJ1-2, with 7 positions matching TRBD1. Germline CDR1 and CDR2: LNHNV and YYDKDF (reference sequence). This CDR3 has 12 amino acids. V lost 2 bases, J lost 13 bases, and 7 bases stayed unmatched. CDR3 protein: CATSRLTGRSTF. The CDR3 DNA follows: TGTGCCACCAGCAGACTGACAGGGCGGAGCACCTTC.

The CDR3 bases are TGCGCCAGCAGCGACCGGGACAGGGGAGGGGATGAGCAGTTCTTC. It encodes CASSDRDRGGDEQFF. This chain uses TRBV5-1 with TRBJ2-1; 10 bases are a match to TRBD1. The germline gives CDR1 SGHRS, CDR2 YFSETQ. The CDR3 has 15 residues. V gave up 4 bases and J gave up 8 bases; unmatched junction bases: 9.

This sequence joins TRBV9 and TRBJ2-5; D unresolved. V was cut by 0 bases and J by 2 bases, with 8 bases left in between. The germline V gene encodes CDR1 SGDLS and CDR2 YYNGEE. This CDR3 region has 14 residues. CDR3 sequence: CASSVAAMQETQYF. CDR3 nucleotides: TGTGCCAGCAGCGTAGCGGCGATGCAAGAGACCCAGTACTTC.

V and J are TRBV6-1 and TRBJ2-1, with TRBD1 as a possible D gene (6 bases). V lost 2 bases and J 7 bases, leaving 12 bases between the germline ends. Germline V gene data show CDR1 as MNHNS and CDR2 as SASEGT. The CDR3 sequence is 14 residues long. The CDR3 DNA reads TGTGCCAGCAGTGAAAGCAGGGGATGGAATGAGCAGTTCTTC. Translating it yields CASSESRGWNEQFF.

This sequence joins TRBV6-5 and TRBJ2-7; D not resolved. Trimming took 6 bases from V and 2 from J, leaving 8 bases between them. Germline V gives CDR1 MNHEY, CDR2 SVGAGI. This CDR3 has 12 residues. For the CDR3, the DNA is TGTGCCAGCAGGGAGTTCCCCTACGAGCAGTACGTC. Protein: CASREFPYEQYV.

CDR3 nucleotide sequence: TGCAGCGTTGGTCGGCCTTTTGACGAGCAGTACTTC. Protein product: CSVGRPFDEQYF. This chain connects TRBV29-1 to TRBJ2-7; no clear D gene. The CDR3 covers 12 residues. In germline, CDR1 is SQVTM, CDR2 ANQGSEA. The V and J ends lost 4 bases and 5 bases respectively, with 12 bases between them.